The clone carrying this TCR beta chain showed up many times. Amplification of TCR beta CDR3 regions used RNA as the template. The HTBI set primed first-round TCR CDR3 RT-PCR. TCRdb reprocessed the multiplex PCR reads with MiXCR, giving one entry per CDR3 protein. Of around 250,000 distinct CDR3 sequences in the sample, about 14% were seen once. The data belong to a study of T cells in Graves' hyperthyroidism and ophthalmopathy. Thyroid ultrasound, orbital computed tomography, clinical symptoms, and serum thyroxine and TRAb underpinned diagnoses. Trimming took 7 bases from V and 5 from J, leaving 15 bases between them. The CDR3 totals 14 residues. Germline V gene data show CDR1 as LNHDA and CDR2 as SQIVND (reference sequence).

The rearrangement uses TRBV19 and TRBJ2-1; perhaps D is TRBD1 or TRBD2 (5 bases each). The origin of this receptor is a middle-aged woman with Graves' hyperthyroidism that later progressed to Graves' ophthalmopathy. The specimen was blood. CDR3: CASNPGTSHNEQFF. In nucleotides, the CDR3 is TGTGCCAGTAACCCCGGGACCTCTCACAATGAGCAGTTCTTC.